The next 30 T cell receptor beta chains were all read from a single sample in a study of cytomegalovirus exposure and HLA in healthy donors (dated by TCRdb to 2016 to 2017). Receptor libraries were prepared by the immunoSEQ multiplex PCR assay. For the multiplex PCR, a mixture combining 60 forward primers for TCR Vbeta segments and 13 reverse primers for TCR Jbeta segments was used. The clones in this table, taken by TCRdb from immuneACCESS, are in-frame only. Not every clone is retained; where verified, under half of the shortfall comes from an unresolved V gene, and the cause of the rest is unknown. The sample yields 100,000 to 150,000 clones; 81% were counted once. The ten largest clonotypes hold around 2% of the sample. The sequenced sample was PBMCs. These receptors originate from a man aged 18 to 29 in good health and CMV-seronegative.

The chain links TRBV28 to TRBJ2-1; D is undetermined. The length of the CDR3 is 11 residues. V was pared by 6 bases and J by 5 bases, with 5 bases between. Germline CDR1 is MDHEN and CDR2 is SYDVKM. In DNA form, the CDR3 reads TGTGCCAGCAGCCTTAACAATGAGCAGTTCTTC. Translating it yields CASSLNNEQFF. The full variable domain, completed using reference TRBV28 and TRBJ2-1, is DVKVTQSSRYLVKRTGEKVFLECVQDMDHENMFWYRQDPGLGLRLIYFSYDVKMKEKGDIPEGYSVSREKKERFSLILESASTNQTSMYLCASSLNNEQFFGPGTRLTVL.

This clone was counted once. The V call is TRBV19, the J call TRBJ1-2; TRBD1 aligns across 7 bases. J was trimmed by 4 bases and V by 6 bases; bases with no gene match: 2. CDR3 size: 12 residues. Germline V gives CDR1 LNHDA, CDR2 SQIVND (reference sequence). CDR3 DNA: TGTGCCAGTAGCCAGGGGGGCTATGGCTACACCTTC. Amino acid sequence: CASSQGGYGYTF. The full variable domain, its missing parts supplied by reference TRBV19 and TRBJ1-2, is DGGITQSPKYLFRKEGQNVTLSCEQNLNHDAMYWYRQDPGQGLRLIYYSQIVNDFQKGDIAEGYSVSREKKESFPLTVTSAQKNPTAFYLCASSQGGYGYTFGSGTRLTVV.

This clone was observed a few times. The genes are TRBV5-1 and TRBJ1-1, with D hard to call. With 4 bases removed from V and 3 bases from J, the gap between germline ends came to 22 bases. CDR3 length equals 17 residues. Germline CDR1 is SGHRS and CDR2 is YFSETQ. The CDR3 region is CASSPYHLHAVDTEAFF. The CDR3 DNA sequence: TGCGCCAGCAGCCCCTATCATTTGCACGCTGTCGACACTGAAGCTTTCTTT.

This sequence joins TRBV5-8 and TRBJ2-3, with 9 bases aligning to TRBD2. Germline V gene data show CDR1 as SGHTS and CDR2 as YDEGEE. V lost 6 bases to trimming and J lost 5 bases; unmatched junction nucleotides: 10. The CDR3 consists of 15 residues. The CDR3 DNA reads TGTGCCAGCAACTCCGGGACTAGCAGCGAAGATACGCAGTATTTT. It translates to CASNSGTSSEDTQYF.

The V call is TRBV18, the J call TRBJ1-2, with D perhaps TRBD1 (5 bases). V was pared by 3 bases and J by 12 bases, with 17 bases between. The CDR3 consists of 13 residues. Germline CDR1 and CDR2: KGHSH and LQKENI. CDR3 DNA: TGTGCCAGCTCACCGGGCCAGGGCCCCGTTGACACCTTC. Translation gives CASSPGQGPVDTF.

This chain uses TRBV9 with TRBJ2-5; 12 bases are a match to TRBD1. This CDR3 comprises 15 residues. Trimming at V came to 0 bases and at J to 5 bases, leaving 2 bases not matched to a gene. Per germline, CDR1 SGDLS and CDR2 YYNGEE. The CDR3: CASSVGGTGGETQYF. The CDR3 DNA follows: TGTGCCAGCAGCGTAGGTGGGACAGGGGGCGAGACCCAGTACTTC.

The CDR3 loop is CASTQPGLGTAYGYTF. In DNA form, the CDR3 reads TGTGCCAGCACCCAACCGGGTTTAGGGACAGCCTATGGCTACACCTTC. V and J are TRBV28 and TRBJ1-2; 7 nucleotides align to TRBD1. Per germline, CDR1 MDHEN and CDR2 SYDVKM. V shed 7 bases and J 4 bases; nucleotides not matched to a gene: 15. The CDR3 is made up of 16 amino acids.

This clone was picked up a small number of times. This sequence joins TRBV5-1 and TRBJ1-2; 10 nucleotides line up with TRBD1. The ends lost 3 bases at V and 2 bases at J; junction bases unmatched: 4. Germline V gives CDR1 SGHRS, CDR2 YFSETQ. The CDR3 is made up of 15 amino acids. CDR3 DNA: TGCGCCAGCAGCTCCGGGACAGGGGTGAACTATGGCTACACCTTC. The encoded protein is CASSSGTGVNYGYTF.

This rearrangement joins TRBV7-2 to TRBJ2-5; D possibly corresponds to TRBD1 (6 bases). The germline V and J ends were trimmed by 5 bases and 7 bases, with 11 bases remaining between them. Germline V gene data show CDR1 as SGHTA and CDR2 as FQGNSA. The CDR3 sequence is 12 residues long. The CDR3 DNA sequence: TGTGCCAGCAGCCACAGGGTAGGGACCCAGTACTTC. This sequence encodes CASSHRVGTQYF.

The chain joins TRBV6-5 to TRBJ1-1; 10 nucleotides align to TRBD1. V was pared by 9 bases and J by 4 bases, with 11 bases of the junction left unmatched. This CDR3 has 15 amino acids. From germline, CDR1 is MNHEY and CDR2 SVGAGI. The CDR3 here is CASRRTGGVGTEAFF. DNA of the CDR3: TGTGCCAGTAGAAGGACAGGGGGGGTGGGCACTGAAGCTTTCTTT.

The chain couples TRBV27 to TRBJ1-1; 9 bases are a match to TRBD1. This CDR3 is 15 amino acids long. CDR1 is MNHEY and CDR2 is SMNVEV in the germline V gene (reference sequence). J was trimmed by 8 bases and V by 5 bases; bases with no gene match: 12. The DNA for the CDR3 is TGTGCCAGCAGTGCACAGGACAGGGGCCGGATGGAAGCTTTCTTT. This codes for CASSAQDRGRMEAFF.

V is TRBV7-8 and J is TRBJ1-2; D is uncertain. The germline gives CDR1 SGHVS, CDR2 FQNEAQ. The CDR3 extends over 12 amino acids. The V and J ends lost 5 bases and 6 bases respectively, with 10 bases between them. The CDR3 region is CASSPTTNGYTF. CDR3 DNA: TGTGCCAGCAGCCCAACTACAAATGGCTACACCTTC.

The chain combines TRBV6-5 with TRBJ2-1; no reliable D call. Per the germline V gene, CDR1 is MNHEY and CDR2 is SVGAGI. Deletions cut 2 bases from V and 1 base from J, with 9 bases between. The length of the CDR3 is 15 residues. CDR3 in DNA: TGTGCCAGCAGTTACCCCCGCAGTTCCTACAATGAGCAGTTCTTC. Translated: CASSYPRSSYNEQFF.

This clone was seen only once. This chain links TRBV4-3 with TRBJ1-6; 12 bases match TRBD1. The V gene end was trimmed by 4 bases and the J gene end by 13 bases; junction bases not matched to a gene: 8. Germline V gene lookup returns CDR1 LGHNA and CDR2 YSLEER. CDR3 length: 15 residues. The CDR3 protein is CASSLEGQGAPPLHF. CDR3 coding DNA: TGCGCCAGCAGCCTCGAGGGACAGGGGGCTCCGCCCCTCCACTTT.

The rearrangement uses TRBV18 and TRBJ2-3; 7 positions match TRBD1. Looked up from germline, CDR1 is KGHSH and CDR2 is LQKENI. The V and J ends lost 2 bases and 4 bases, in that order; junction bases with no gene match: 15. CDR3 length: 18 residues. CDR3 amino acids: CASSPLGPGRGSPDTQYF. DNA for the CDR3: TGTGCCAGCTCACCATTGGGGCCGGGCAGGGGGTCTCCAGATACGCAGTATTTT.

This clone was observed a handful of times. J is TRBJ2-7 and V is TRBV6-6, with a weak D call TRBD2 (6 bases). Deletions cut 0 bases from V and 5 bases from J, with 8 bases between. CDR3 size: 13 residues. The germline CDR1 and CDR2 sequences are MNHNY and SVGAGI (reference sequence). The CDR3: CASSYSGGNEQYF. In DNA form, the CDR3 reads TGTGCCAGCAGTTACTCCGGGGGTAACGAGCAGTACTTC.

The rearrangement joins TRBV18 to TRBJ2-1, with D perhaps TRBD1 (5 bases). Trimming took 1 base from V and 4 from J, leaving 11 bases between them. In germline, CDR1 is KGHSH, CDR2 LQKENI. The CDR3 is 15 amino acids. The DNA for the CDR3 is TGTGCCAGCTCACCACAGGGGAAAATGTACAATGAGCAGTTCTTC. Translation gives CASSPQGKMYNEQFF.

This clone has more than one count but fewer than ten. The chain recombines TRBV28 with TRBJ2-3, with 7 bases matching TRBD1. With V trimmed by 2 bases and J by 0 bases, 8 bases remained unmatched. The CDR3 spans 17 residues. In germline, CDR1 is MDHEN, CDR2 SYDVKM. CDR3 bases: TGTGCCAGCAGTTTACCCTTGACAGGGTCTAGCACAGATACGCAGTATTTT. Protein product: CASSLPLTGSSTDTQYF.

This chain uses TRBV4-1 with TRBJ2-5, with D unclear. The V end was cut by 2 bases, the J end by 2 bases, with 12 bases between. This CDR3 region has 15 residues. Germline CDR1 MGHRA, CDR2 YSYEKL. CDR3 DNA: TGCGCCAGCAGCCAACTATTATCCGCACAAGAGACCCAGTACTTC. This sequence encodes CASSQLLSAQETQYF.

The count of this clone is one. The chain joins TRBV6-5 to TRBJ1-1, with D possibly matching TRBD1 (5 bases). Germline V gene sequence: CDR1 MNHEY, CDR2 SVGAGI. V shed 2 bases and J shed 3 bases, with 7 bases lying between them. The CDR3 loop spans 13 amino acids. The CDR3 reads CASSYEGDTEAFF. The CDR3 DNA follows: TGTGCCAGCAGTTACGAAGGGGACACTGAAGCTTTCTTT.

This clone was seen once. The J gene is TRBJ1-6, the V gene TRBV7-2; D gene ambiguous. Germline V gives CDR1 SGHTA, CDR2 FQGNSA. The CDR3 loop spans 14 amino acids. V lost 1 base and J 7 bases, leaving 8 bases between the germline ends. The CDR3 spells CASSLGAPNSPLHF. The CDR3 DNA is TGTGCCAGCAGCTTAGGGGCCCCAAATTCACCCCTCCACTTT.

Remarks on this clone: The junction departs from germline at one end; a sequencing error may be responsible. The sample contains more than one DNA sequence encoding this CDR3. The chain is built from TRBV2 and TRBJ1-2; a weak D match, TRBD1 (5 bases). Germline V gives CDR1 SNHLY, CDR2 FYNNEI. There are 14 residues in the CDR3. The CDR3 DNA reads TGTGCCAGCAGTGGGGAATCAGGGATCTATGGCTACACTTTC. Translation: CASSGESGIYGYTF. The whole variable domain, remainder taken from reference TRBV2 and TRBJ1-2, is EPEVTQTPSHQVTQMGQEVILRCVPISNHLYFYWYRQILGQKVEFLVSFYNNEISEKSEIFDDQFSVERPDGSNFTLKIRSTKLEDSAMYFCASSGESGIYGYTFGSGTRLTVV.

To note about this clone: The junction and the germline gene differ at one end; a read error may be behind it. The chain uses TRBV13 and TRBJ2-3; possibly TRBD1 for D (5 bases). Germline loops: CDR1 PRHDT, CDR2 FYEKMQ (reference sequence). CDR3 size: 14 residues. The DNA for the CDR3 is TGTGCCAGCAGCCTAGGGGCTAGCACAGATACGCAGTATTTT. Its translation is CASSLGASTDTQYF.

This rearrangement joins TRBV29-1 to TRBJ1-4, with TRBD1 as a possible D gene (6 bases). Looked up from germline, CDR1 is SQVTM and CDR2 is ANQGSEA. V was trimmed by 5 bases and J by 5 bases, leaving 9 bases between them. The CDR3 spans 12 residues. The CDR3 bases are TGCAGCGTTAATGGGGGCAATGAAAAACTGTTTTTT. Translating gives CSVNGGNEKLFF.

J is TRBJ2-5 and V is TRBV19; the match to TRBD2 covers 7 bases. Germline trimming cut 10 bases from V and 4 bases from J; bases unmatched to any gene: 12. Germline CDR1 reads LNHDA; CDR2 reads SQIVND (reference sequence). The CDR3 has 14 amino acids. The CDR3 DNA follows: TGTGCCACCCGTATCAGCGGGGCGGGAGAGACCCAGTACTTC. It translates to CATRISGAGETQYF.

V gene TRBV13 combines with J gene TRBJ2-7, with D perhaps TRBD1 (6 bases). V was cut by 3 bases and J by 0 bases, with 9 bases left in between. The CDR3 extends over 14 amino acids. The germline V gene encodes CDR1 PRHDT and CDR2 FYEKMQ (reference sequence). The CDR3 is CASSFGTPSYEQYF. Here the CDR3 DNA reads TGTGCCAGCAGCTTTGGGACACCCTCCTACGAGCAGTACTTC.

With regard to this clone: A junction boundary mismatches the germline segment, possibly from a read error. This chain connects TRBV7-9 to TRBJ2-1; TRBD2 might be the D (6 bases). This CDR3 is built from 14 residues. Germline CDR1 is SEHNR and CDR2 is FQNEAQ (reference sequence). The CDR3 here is CASSFGGSYNEQLF. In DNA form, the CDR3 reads TGTGCCAGCAGCTTCGGGGGTTCCTACAATGAGCAGCTCTTC.

CDR3 residues: CASSPYRAYGYTF. CDR3 DNA sequence: TGTGCCAGCAGCCCTTACAGGGCCTATGGCTACACCTTC. This rearrangement joins TRBV7-9 to TRBJ1-2, with D possibly being TRBD1 (6 bases). The V and J ends lost 5 bases and 4 bases respectively, with 11 bases between them. CDR3 length: 13 residues. CDR1 and CDR2 (germline): SEHNR, FQNEAQ (reference sequence).

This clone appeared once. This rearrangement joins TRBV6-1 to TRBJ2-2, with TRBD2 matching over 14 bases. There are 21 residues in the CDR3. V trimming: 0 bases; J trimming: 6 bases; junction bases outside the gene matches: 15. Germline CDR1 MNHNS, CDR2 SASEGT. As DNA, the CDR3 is TGTGCCAGCAGTGAAGCAATCCCCGGACTAGCGGGGGGCCGGGCGTCCGGGGAGCTGTTTTTT. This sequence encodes CASSEAIPGLAGGRASGELFF.

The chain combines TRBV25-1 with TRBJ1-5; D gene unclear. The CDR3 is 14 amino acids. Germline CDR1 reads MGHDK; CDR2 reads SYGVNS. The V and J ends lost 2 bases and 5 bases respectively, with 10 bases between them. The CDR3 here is CASSEVGEYQPQHF. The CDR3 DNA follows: TGTGCCAGCAGTGAAGTTGGGGAGTATCAGCCCCAGCATTTT.